This T cell receptor beta chain was profiled in a study of Graves' ophthalmopathy and Graves' hyperthyroidism. V lost 3 bases and J 1 base, leaving 12 bases between the germline ends. The germline gives CDR1 LNHDA, CDR2 SQIVND (reference sequence). The length of the CDR3 is 15 residues. As the template, RNA transcripts were used to amplify TCR beta CDR3 regions. The authors performed first-round RT-PCR with HTBI primers and then a second-round multiplex PCR. TCRdb redid the calling of the multiplex PCR reads with MiXCR, one entry per CDR3 protein. Of a few hundred thousand distinct CDR3 sequences in the sample, 15% to 20% were seen once. This clonotype was detected ten times or more.

The sequenced sample was peripheral blood. The receptor's source is an adult woman with stable Graves' hyperthyroidism. The V call is TRBV19, the J call TRBJ2-5; D is unresolved. The CDR3 DNA follows: TGTGCCAGTAGTATGGCGTCCCTACCCCAAGAGACCCAGTACTTC. Translating gives CASSMASLPQETQYF.